This T cell receptor (beta chain) originates from a study of memory CD4+ T cells and cytomegalovirus serostatus. Looking at the study overall: Donors were healthy Belgian adults, under 10 CMV seropositive and fewer than 30 seronegative.

The sort gate was single viable CD3+CD4+CD8-CD45RO+ cells for memory CD4+ T cells. Donors' CMV status reflects serum IgG against pp150, pp28, p38, p52. After thawing, CD4+ T cells were positively selected. This table comes from immunoSEQ multiplex PCR, and its TCRdb copy is limited to in-frame clones, with some not included. This table has about 58,000 clones, less than 85% appearing once. This clone was counted a single time. What it binds is unknown. Study-level findings and limits: Median bootstrapped AUC for CMV status was just under 0.97 originally, about 0.9 US-trained.

The junction had 8 bases not matched to a gene; V was cut back by 2 bases and J by 12 bases. The V gene's germline CDR1 is MNHNS and CDR2 SASEGT. The CDR3 loop spans 14 amino acids. The receptor's source is an adult in good health and CMV-seronegative. Some clones in this sample may be carry-over from other donors' samples. Input material: memory CD4+ T cells from blood. The chain couples TRBV6-1 to TRBJ2-3, with 10 bases that match TRBD2. CDR3 DNA sequence: TGTGCCAGCAGTGAAATGGTAGCGGGAGGTCCTCAGTATTTT. Amino acid sequence: CASSEMVAGGPQYF.